These 12 T cell receptor beta chains were all obtained from the same sample, sequenced in a study of blood T cell repertoires in COVID-19. Only in-frame clones appear in the TCRdb table, and some are missing; sequencing was by immunoSEQ multiplex PCR. The repertoire holds 100,000 to 120,000 clones, with 87% as singletons. Sequenced input: peripheral blood. The receptors were sampled from a human donor in a cohort sampled during active COVID-19.

The V gene is TRBV6-5, the J gene TRBJ2-1; TRBD2 might be the D (6 bases). The CDR3 length is 14 residues. V shed 5 bases and J shed 8 bases, with 16 bases lying between them. CDR1 MNHEY and CDR2 SVGAGI come from the germline V gene. CDR3 sequence (DNA): TGTGCCAGCAGTCCGGTAGGGGAGGTCGATGAGCAGTTCTTC. The encoded protein is CASSPVGEVDEQFF.

The chain employs TRBV19 and TRBJ1-5, with TRBD1 as a possible D gene (5 bases). The CDR3 is made up of 15 amino acids. V was pared by 6 bases and J by 2 bases, with 14 bases between. Germline CDR1 is LNHDA and CDR2 is SQIVND (reference sequence). Written as DNA, the CDR3 is TGTGCCAGTAGCAATACAGGTATGGGCAATCAGCCCCAGCATTTT. It encodes CASSNTGMGNQPQHF. The variable domain in full, with the rest retrieved from reference TRBV19 and TRBJ1-5, is DGGITQSPKYLFRKEGQNVTLSCEQNLNHDAMYWYRQDPGQGLRLIYYSQIVNDFQKGDIAEGYSVSREKKESFPLTVTSAQKNPTAFYLCASSNTGMGNQPQHFGDGTRLSIL.

This chain connects TRBV7-9 to TRBJ1-4; unclear D gene. This CDR3 comprises 15 residues. Germline V gene sequence: CDR1 SEHNR, CDR2 FQNEAQ (reference sequence). V lost 2 bases to trimming and J lost 1 base, with 8 bases between them. CDR3 in amino acids: CASSLFSGTNEKLFF. As DNA, the CDR3 is TGTGCCAGCAGCTTATTTTCCGGAACTAATGAAAAACTGTTTTTT.

The chain carries TRBV7-6 and TRBJ2-7; 7 bases are a match to TRBD1. The germline CDR1 and CDR2 sequences are SGHVS and FNYEAQ. This CDR3 has 15 residues. Germline trimming cut 5 bases from V and 0 bases from J; bases unmatched to any gene: 7. The CDR3 protein is CASSLAGGFSYEQYF. The CDR3 DNA reads as TGTGCCAGCAGCCTCGCAGGGGGATTCTCCTACGAGCAGTACTTC.

The chain couples TRBV2 to TRBJ2-1; 8 bases line up with TRBD1. Germline lookup yields CDR1 SNHLY and CDR2 FYNNEI. Losses at the gene ends were 7 bases for V and 9 bases for J; bases not matched to a gene: 5. The CDR3 has 12 residues. The chain's CDR3 is CASTRGQGEQFF. In nucleotides, the CDR3 is TGTGCCAGCACCAGGGGGCAGGGTGAGCAGTTCTTC.

The chain has TRBV9 and TRBJ2-7, with 8 positions matching TRBD2. The germline V gene encodes CDR1 SGDLS and CDR2 YYNGEE. This CDR3 region has 16 residues. The trim removed 4 bases at V and 0 bases at J, leaving 9 bases unmatched. The CDR3 loop reads CASSRGGQGFSYEQYF. The DNA for the CDR3 is TGTGCCAGCAGCCGGGGGGGGCAGGGCTTCTCCTACGAGCAGTACTTC.

The chain employs TRBV4-2 and TRBJ1-1, with 9 bases that match TRBD1. Trimming cost V 1 base and J 1 base; bases outside gene matches: 4. Germline CDR1 and CDR2: LGHNA and YNFKEQ. CDR3 length: 16 residues. In DNA, the CDR3 is TGTGCCAGCAGCCAAGGGGGGACAGGGCAGAACACTGAAGCTTTCTTT. Protein: CASSQGGTGQNTEAFF.

The V call is TRBV2, the J call TRBJ1-1; D unresolved. This CDR3 has 14 residues. Trimming removed 2 bases at V and 4 bases at J, with 11 bases between. Germline CDR1 reads SNHLY; CDR2 reads FYNNEI. CDR3 DNA: TGTGCCAGCAGTGAATGGGAGACGGGCACTGAAGCTTTCTTT. This encodes CASSEWETGTEAFF.

The CDR3 DNA sequence: TGTGCCAGCAGCTTAGCCTCAGGGGATGGCTATGGCTACACCTTC. Translation gives CASSLASGDGYGYTF. The gene calls are TRBV11-1 and TRBJ1-2; a weak D match, TRBD1 (6 bases). The CDR3 runs 15 residues. Germline CDR1 is SGHAT and CDR2 is FQDESV (reference sequence). V lost 0 bases to trimming and J lost 4 bases, with 12 bases between them. The full variable domain, completed using reference TRBV11-1 and TRBJ1-2, is EAEVAQSPRYKITEKSQAVAFWCDPISGHATLYWYRQILGQGPELLVQFQDESVVDDSQLPKDRFSAERLKGVDSTLKIQPAELGDSAMYLCASSLASGDGYGYTFGSGTRLTVV.

The rearrangement uses TRBV28 and TRBJ2-1; D might be TRBD1 (6 bases). Germline CDR1 MDHEN, CDR2 SYDVKM. The V and J ends lost 2 bases and 8 bases respectively, with 16 bases between them. The CDR3 covers 15 residues. The CDR3 coding sequence is TGTGCCAGCAGTTTAAGAGGCAGGGGACGAGATGAGCAGTTCTTC. Residues: CASSLRGRGRDEQFF.

The chain carries TRBV23-1 and TRBJ1-6, with 7 bases aligning to TRBD1. TRBV23-1 is marked as an open reading frame, function uncertain. The CDR3 length is 14 residues. V gave up 7 bases and J gave up 7 bases; unmatched junction bases: 7. The DNA for the CDR3 is TGCGCCAGCAAAAGGACAGGAGAAAATTCACCCCTCCACTTT. Residues: CASKRTGENSPLHF.

This sequence joins TRBV7-8 and TRBJ1-1; D unresolved. Germline V gene data show CDR1 as SGHVS and CDR2 as FQNEAQ. CDR3 length: 13 residues. V lost 4 bases, J lost 1 base, and 7 bases lay in between. The CDR3 loop reads CASSWARNTEAFF. The CDR3 DNA follows: TGTGCCAGCAGCTGGGCCAGGAACACTGAAGCTTTCTTT.